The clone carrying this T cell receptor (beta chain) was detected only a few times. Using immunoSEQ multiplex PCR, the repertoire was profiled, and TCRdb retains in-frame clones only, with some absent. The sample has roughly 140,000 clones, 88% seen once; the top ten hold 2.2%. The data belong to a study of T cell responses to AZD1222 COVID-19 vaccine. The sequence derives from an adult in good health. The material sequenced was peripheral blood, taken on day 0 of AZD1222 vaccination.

The CDR3 loop reads CASSSPGTGVRNQPQHF. CDR3 coding DNA: TGTGCCAGCAGTTCGCCCGGGACAGGGGTACGGAATCAGCCCCAGCATTTT. The rearrangement links TRBV28 to TRBJ1-5; 10 positions agree with TRBD1. Trimming took 4 bases from V and 4 from J; bases not matched to a gene: 10. CDR3 size: 17 residues. Germline values: CDR1 MDHEN, CDR2 SYDVKM. Combining the CDR3 with reference TRBV28 and TRBJ1-5 gives the whole variable domain DVKVTQSSRYLVKRTGEKVFLECVQDMDHENMFWYRQDPGLGLRLIYFSYDVKMKEKGDIPEGYSVSREKKERFSLILESASTNQTSMYLCASSSPGTGVRNQPQHFGDGTRLSIL.